The clone carrying this TCR beta chain was picked up a small number of times. Its antigen is undetermined. The length of the CDR3 is 13 residues. In germline, CDR1 is ENHRY, CDR2 SYGVKD. Trimming took off 7 bases at V and 7 bases at J, with 16 bases between the two ends. The sample is drawn from a study of CD8 T cells in ankylosing spondylitis. Study-wide findings and caveats: Ankylosing spondylitis blood appeared to be characterized by a TCR beta motif of eight highly homologous variants. Reported data indicate significant enrichment of disease-linked clones within matched ankylosing spondylitis synovial fluid.

Quantitative 5'-RACE with molecular barcodes generated TCR beta libraries. TCRdb recomputed calls from the 5' RACE reads with MiXCR, one row per CDR3 protein. The sample contains nearly 250,000 distinct CDR3 sequences, 30% to 35% of which appear only once. The V gene is TRBV10-3, the J gene TRBJ1-2; D perhaps matches TRBD1 (5 bases). Sequenced sample: blood, either unsorted or a sorted T cell fraction (not recorded which). This clonotype was sampled from a male donor with ankylosing spondylitis or in good health (not recorded which). CDR3 nucleotide sequence: TGTGCCATCACCGGAGGGACCGCAGTTGGCTACACCTTC. This codes for CAITGGTAVGYTF.